The 5 T cell receptor beta chains in this list originate from one sample, sequenced in a study of shared clonotypes between healthy human individuals. The assay was immunoSEQ multiplex PCR, and TCRdb's table has in-frame clones only and misses some. Found here are roughly 1,600,000 clones, approximately 98.5% of them singletons; the top ten hold approximately 0.4%. Material for sequencing was naive CD4+ T cells sorted from blood. Described subset: CD45RA+ positively selected. Receptors originate from a man aged 25-45 years in good health.

The chain couples TRBV5-4 to TRBJ2-1; D is unresolved. V shed 0 bases and J shed 8 bases, with 12 bases lying between them. The germline V gene has CDR1 SGHNT and CDR2 YYREEE (reference sequence). The CDR3 spans 14 residues. The CDR3, as DNA: TGTGCCAGCAGCTTGGTCGGAAGTAAGGATGAGCAGTTCTTC. Translating gives CASSLVGSKDEQFF.

The V call is TRBV11-2, the J call TRBJ2-7; 11 positions agree with TRBD2. After removal of 0 bases from V and 4 bases from J, the junction contained 14 bases not matched to a gene. Germline CDR1 reads SGHAT; CDR2 reads FQNNGV. CDR3 length equals 19 residues. This CDR3 reads CASSLDLSPLGTSGYEQYF. The CDR3 DNA follows: TGTGCCAGCAGCTTAGATCTTTCCCCGCTTGGGACTAGCGGTTACGAGCAGTACTTC.

J is TRBJ1-2 and V is TRBV7-8; D remains unclear. The germline CDR1 and CDR2 sequences are SGHVS and FQNEAQ. Deletions cut 1 base from V and 0 bases from J, with 9 bases between. There are 15 residues in the CDR3. The CDR3 nucleotides are TGTGCCAGCAGCTTAGTCGGCAGAGCTAACTATGGCTACACCTTC. Encoded protein: CASSLVGRANYGYTF.

The CDR3 is CASSPPGVSTEAFF. DNA of the CDR3: TGTGCCAGCAGCCCCCCCGGCGTTTCCACTGAAGCTTTCTTT. The V gene is TRBV7-9, the J gene TRBJ1-1; unclear D gene. Germline V gene lookup returns CDR1 SEHNR and CDR2 FQNEAQ (reference sequence). There are 14 residues in the CDR3. The ends were cut back, 5 bases at V and 4 bases at J, with 14 bases in the middle.

The chain is built from TRBV7-2 and TRBJ1-1; no clear D. V lost 2 bases and J 0 bases, leaving 7 bases between the germline ends. The CDR3 is 14 amino acids. Germline V gene data show CDR1 as SGHTA and CDR2 as FQGNSA. In DNA, the CDR3 is TGTGCCAGCAGCTTAAGTAAGGTGAACACTGAAGCTTTCTTT. It translates to CASSLSKVNTEAFF. Variable domain in full (rest from reference TRBV7-2 and TRBJ1-1): GAGVSQSPSNKVTEKGKDVELRCDPISGHTALYWYRQSLGQGLEFLIYFQGNSAPDKSGLPSDRFSAERTGGSVSTLTIQRTQQEDSAVYLCASSLSKVNTEAFFGQGTRLTVV.